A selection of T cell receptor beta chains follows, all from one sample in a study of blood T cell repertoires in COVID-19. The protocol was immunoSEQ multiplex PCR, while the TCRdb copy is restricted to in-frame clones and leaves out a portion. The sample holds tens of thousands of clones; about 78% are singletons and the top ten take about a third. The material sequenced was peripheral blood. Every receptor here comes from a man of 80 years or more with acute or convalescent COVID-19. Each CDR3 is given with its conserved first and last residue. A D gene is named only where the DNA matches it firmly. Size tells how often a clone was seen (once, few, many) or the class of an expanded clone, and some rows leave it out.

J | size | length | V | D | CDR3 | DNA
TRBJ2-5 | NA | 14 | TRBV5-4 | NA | CASSFSTLGETQYF | TGTGCCAGCAGCTTTTCTACCCTAGGAGAGACCCAGTACTTC
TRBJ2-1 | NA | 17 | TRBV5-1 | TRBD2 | CASSLAGTRGGLSEQFF | TGCGCCAGCAGCTTGGCCGGGACGCGGGGGGGCCTTTCTGAGCAGTTCTTC
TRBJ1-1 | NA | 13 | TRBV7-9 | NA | CASSNTANTEAFF | TGTGCCAGCAGTAATACTGCGAACACTGAAGCTTTCTTT
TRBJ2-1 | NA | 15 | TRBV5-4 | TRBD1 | CASSRDREPYNEQFF | TGTGCCAGCAGCCGGGACAGGGAACCCTACAATGAGCAGTTCTTC
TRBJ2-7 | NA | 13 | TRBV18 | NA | CASSPSYGYEQYF | TGTGCCAGCTCACCCTCCTACGGCTACGAGCAGTACTTC
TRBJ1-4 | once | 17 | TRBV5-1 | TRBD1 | CASSINRGRETNEKLFF | TGCGCCAGCAGCATTAACAGGGGGCGGGAGACTAATGAAAAACTGTTTTTT
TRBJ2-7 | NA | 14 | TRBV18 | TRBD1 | CASSPPGQRYEQYF | TGTGCCAGCTCACCACCGGGACAGCGCTACGAGCAGTACTTC
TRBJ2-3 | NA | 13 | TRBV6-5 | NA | CASSYSPRGQGYF | TGTGCCAGCAGTTACTCGCCGCGGGGCCAGGGGTATTTT
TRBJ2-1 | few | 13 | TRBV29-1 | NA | CSAQADTYNEQFF | TGCAGCGCCCAGGCAGACACCTACAATGAGCAGTTCTTC
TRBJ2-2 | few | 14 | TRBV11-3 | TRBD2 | CASSQGLDTGELFF | TGTGCCAGCAGTCAGGGACTAGACACCGGGGAGCTGTTTTTT
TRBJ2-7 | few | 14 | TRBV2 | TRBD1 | CASSDPGTGPQQYF | TGTGCCAGCAGTGACCCCGGGACAGGTCCCCAGCAGTACTTC
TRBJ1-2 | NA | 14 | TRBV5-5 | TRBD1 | CASSSRTGNYGYTF | TGTGCCAGCAGCTCACGGACAGGGAACTATGGCTACACCTTC
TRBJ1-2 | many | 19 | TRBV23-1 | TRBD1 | CASSQPRGGRDRVVNGYTF | TGCGCCAGCAGTCAACCCCGGGGAGGTAGGGACAGGGTGGTAAATGGCTACACCTTC
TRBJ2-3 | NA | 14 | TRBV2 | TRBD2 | CARNRGGLTDTQYF | TGTGCCAGGAACCGGGGGGGCCTCACAGATACGCAGTATTTT
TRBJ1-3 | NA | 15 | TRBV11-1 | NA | CASSMATGPGNTIYF | TGTGCCAGCAGCATGGCAACAGGACCTGGAAACACCATATATTTT
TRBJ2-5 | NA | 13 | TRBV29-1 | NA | CSARTGSEETQYF | TGCAGCGCACGTACAGGGTCGGAAGAGACCCAGTACTTC
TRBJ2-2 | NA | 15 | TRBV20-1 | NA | CSASEGPPGTGELFF | TGCAGTGCTAGTGAGGGGCCCCCAGGGACCGGGGAGCTGTTTTTT
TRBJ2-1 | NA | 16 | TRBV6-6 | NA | CASSFLSREGGNEQFF | TGTGCCAGCAGCTTCCTTTCCCGAGAGGGCGGGAATGAGCAGTTCTTC
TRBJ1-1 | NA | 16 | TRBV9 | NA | CASSRGIGGGNTEAFF | TGTGCCAGCAGCCGAGGCATTGGGGGCGGGAACACTGAAGCTTTCTTT
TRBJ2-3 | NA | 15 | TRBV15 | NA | CATSRALGGGDTQYF | TGTGCCACCAGCAGGGCCTTAGGGGGGGGAGATACGCAGTATTTT
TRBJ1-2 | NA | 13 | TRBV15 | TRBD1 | CATSLRGDYGYTF | TGTGCCACCAGCCTCAGGGGGGATTATGGCTACACCTTC
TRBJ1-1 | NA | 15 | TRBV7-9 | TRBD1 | CASSPGQVVGIGAFF | TGTGCCAGCAGCCCTGGACAGGTTGTTGGTATCGGAGCTTTCTTT
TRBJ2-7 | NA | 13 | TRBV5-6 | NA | CASSLRGPVEQYF | TGTGCCAGCAGCTTGCGGGGTCCGGTTGAGCAGTACTTC
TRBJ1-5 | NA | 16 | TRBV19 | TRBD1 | CASSAGQGGTNQPQHF | TGTGCCAGTAGTGCGGGACAGGGAGGGACCAATCAGCCCCAGCATTTT
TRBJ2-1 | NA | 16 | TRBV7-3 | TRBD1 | CASSFNVGQGNNEQFF | TGTGCCAGCAGTTTCAACGTTGGACAGGGCAACAATGAGCAGTTCTTC
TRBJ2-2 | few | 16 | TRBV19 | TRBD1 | CATLSWGQGNTGELFF | TGTGCCACCTTGAGTTGGGGACAGGGGAACACCGGGGAGCTGTTTTTT
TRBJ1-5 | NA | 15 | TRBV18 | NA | CASSPVQGSNQPQHF | TGTGCCAGCTCACCAGTCCAGGGTAGCAATCAGCCCCAGCATTTT
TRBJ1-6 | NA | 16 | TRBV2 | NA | CASNGDRFSYNSPLHF | TGTGCCAGCAATGGAGACAGATTCTCCTATAATTCACCCCTCCACTTT
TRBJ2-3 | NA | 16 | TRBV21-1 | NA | CASSVPGTGGTDTQYF | TGTGCCAGCAGCGTCCCCGGGACAGGGGGCACAGATACGCAGTATTTT
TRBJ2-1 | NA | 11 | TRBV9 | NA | CASSVTGEQFF | TGTGCCAGCAGCGTAACGGGTGAGCAGTTCTTC
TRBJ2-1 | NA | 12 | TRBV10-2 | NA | CASSEQYNEQFF | TGCGCCAGCAGTGAGCAGTACAATGAGCAGTTCTTC
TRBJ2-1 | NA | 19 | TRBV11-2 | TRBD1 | CASSLRGTGGLISNNEQFF | TGTGCCAGCAGCTTGAGGGGGACAGGGGGCCTGATCTCCAACAATGAGCAGTTCTTC
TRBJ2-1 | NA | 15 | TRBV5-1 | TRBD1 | CASRRGQGGYNEQFF | TGCGCCAGCAGGCGAGGACAGGGCGGCTACAATGAGCAGTTCTTC
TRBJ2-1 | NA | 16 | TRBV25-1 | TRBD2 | CASSEYGGGAGNEQFF | TGTGCCAGCAGTGAATATGGCGGGGGGGCCGGAAATGAGCAGTTCTTC
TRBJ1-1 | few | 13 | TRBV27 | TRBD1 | CASQDRGLTEAFF | TGTGCCAGCCAGGACAGGGGGCTTACTGAAGCTTTCTTT
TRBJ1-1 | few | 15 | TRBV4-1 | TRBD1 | CASSQAYRGRTEAFF | TGCGCCAGCAGCCAAGCCTACAGGGGGCGGACTGAAGCTTTCTTT
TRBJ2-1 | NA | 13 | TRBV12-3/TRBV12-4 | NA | CASDSNQGNEQFF | TGTGCCAGCGATTCGAACCAGGGTAATGAGCAGTTCTTC
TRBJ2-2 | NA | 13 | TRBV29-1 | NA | CSVVGGNTGELFF | TGCAGCGTTGTCGGTGGTAACACCGGGGAGCTGTTTTTT
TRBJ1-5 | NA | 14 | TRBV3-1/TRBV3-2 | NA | CASSQQGTNQPQHF | TGTGCCAGCAGCCAACAGGGCACCAATCAGCCCCAGCATTTT
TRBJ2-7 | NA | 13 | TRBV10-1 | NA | CASSREMIAEQYF | TGCGCCAGCTCACGGGAGATGATTGCCGAGCAGTACTTC
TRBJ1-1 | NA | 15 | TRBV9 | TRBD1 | CASSGPGQGRTEAFF | TGTGCCAGCAGCGGCCCGGGACAGGGTAGAACTGAAGCTTTCTTT
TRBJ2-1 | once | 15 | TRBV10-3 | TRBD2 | CAISDWDYLYNEQFF | TGTGCCATCAGTGATTGGGACTACCTTTACAATGAGCAGTTCTTC